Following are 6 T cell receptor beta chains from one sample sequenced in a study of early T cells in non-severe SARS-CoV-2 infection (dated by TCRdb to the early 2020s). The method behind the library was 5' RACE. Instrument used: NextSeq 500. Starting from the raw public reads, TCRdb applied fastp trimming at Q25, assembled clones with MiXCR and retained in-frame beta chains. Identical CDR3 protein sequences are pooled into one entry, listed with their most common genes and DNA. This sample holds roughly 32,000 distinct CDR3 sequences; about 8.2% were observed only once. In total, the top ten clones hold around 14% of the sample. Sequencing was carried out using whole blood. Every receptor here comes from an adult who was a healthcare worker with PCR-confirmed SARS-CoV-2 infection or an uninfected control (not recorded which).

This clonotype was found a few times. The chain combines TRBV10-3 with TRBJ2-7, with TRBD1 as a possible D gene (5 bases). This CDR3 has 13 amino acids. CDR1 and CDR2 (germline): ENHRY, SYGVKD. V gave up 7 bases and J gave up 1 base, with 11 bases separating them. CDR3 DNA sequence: TGTGCCATCACGGCCAGGGATTCCTACGAGCAGTACTTC. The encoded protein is CAITARDSYEQYF.

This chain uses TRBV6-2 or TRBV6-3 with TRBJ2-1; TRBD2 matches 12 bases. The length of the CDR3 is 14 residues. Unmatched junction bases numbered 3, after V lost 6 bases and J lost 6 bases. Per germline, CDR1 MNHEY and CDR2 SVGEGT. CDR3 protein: CASRLAGGSNEQFF. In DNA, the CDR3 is TGTGCCAGCAGACTAGCGGGGGGTAGCAATGAGCAGTTCTTC.

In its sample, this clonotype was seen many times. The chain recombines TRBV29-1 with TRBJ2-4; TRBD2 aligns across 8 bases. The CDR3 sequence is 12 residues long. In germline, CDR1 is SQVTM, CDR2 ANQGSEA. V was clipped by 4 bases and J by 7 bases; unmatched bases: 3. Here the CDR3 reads CSVAGGGNIQYF. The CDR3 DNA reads TGCAGCGTTGCAGGCGGGGGGAACATTCAGTACTTC.

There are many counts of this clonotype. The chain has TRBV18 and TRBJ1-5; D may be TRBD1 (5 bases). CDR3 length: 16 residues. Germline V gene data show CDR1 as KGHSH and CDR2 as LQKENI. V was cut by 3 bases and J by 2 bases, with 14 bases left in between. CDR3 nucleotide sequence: TGTGCCAGCTCACCTATGAAAGGGGAGGGCAATCAGCCCCAGCATTTT. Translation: CASSPMKGEGNQPQHF.

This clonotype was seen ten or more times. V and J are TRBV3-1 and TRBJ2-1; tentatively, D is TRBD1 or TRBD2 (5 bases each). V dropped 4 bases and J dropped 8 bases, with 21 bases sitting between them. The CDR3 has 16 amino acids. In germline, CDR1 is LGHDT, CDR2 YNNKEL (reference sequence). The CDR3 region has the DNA TGTGCCAGCAGCCGGGATGGGACCGGGAAGAGGGATGAGCAGTTCTTC. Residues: CASSRDGTGKRDEQFF.

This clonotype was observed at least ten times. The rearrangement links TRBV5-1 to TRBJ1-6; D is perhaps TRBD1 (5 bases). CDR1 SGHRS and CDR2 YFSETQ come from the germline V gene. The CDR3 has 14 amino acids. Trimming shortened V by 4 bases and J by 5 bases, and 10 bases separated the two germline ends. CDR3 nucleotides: TGCGCCAGCAGCCCGTGGGACGATAATTCACCCCTCCACTTT. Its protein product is CASSPWDDNSPLHF.